This entry lists 11 T cell receptor beta chains sequenced from one sample in a study of blood T cell repertoires in COVID-19. This table comes from immunoSEQ multiplex PCR, and its TCRdb copy is limited to in-frame clones, with some not included. The sample holds 250,000 or so clones, about 90% seen once. Sequencing was done on a sample of peripheral blood. These receptors all come from a man aged 25-45 years with COVID-19, enrolled during active disease.

This chain uses TRBV27 with TRBJ1-3; TRBD1 agrees at 10 bases. Germline trimming cut 6 bases from V and 0 bases from J; bases unmatched to any gene: 5. In germline, CDR1 is MNHEY, CDR2 SMNVEV (reference sequence). The CDR3 is 16 residues long. The CDR3 DNA reads TGTGCCAGCAGCCCGGGACAGGGGTCCTCTGGAAACACCATATATTTT. Its translation: CASSPGQGSSGNTIYF.

The CDR3 sequence: CASSPDRTSNEQFF. In DNA form, the CDR3 reads TGTGCCAGCAGCCCGGACCGGACTAGTAATGAGCAGTTCTTC. The rearrangement joins TRBV7-3 to TRBJ2-1; TRBD2 agrees at 7 bases. Germline V gene data show CDR1 as SGHTA and CDR2 as FQGTGA. V gave up 5 bases and J gave up 7 bases; unmatched junction bases: 8. The CDR3 runs 14 residues. The whole variable domain, remainder taken from reference TRBV7-3 and TRBJ2-1, is GAGVSQTPSNKVTEKGKYVELRCDPISGHTALYWYRQSLGQGPEFLIYFQGTGAADDSGLPNDRFFAVRPEGSVSTLKIQRTERGDSAVYLCASSPDRTSNEQFFGPGTRLTVL.

The gene calls are TRBV4-2 and TRBJ2-5, with TRBD2 matching over 10 bases. The CDR3 spans 16 residues. V lost 4 bases and J lost 2; bases outside the gene matches: 7. CDR1 and CDR2 from the germline V gene are LGHNA and YNFKEQ. For the CDR3, the DNA is TGTGCCAGCAGCCGCCTTACTAGCGGGGCTCAAGAGACCCAGTACTTC. Translation gives CASSRLTSGAQETQYF.

The rearrangement links TRBV28 to TRBJ2-5; 7 bases fit TRBD1. V shed 2 bases, J shed 3 bases, and the junction held 0 bases outside the gene matches. The V gene's germline CDR1 is MDHEN and CDR2 SYDVKM. This CDR3 is built from 13 residues. The DNA of the CDR3 is TGTGCCAGCAGTTTAGGACAGGAAGAGACCCAGTACTTC. Translation: CASSLGQEETQYF.

This rearrangement joins TRBV12-5 to TRBJ2-3, with D unresolved. The ends were cut back, 7 bases at V and 7 bases at J, with 21 bases in the middle. Germline CDR1 LGHNT, CDR2 FRNRAP. This CDR3 has 15 residues. The CDR3 is CASAPNRDRANTQYF. CDR3 bases: TGTGCTAGTGCCCCAAACAGAGATAGAGCCAATACGCAGTATTTT.

V gene TRBV4-1 combines with J gene TRBJ1-2, with D possibly being TRBD1 (5 bases). The CDR3 consists of 15 residues. Trimming took off 0 bases at V and 8 bases at J, with 16 bases between the two ends. Germline V lookup: CDR1 MGHRA, CDR2 YSYEKL. CDR3 region: CASSQEHPGKYGYTF. CDR3 DNA sequence: TGCGCCAGCAGCCAAGAACACCCAGGGAAGTACGGCTACACCTTC.

The V call is TRBV6-2 or TRBV6-3, the J call TRBJ1-4; TRBD1 agrees at 7 bases. Germline-derived CDR1 and CDR2 are MNHEY and SVGEGT. The V segment lost 5 bases and the J segment 6 bases; nucleotides outside the gene matches: 3. CDR3 length: 13 amino acids. The CDR3 protein is CASSPGTDEKLFF. For the CDR3, the DNA is TGTGCCAGCAGTCCCGGGACAGATGAAAAACTGTTTTTT.

CDR3 sequence (DNA): TGTGCCAGCAGCCTGACAGGAAACACCATATATTTT. Protein product: CASSLTGNTIYF. The V call is TRBV7-8, the J call TRBJ1-3; no clear D gene. With 5 bases removed from V and 4 bases from J, the gap between germline ends came to 6 bases. The CDR3 length is 12 residues. In germline, CDR1 is SGHVS, CDR2 FQNEAQ.

This clone was seen more than once but under ten times. The chain is built from TRBV2 and TRBJ1-1; 9 nucleotides line up with TRBD1. The CDR3 runs 16 residues. With 9 bases clipped from V and 0 bases from J, the junction kept 11 bases outside the gene matches. Germline CDR1 and CDR2: SNHLY and FYNNEI. CDR3 DNA: TGTGCCAGTGGACAGGGGACAGCCGTGATGAACACTGAAGCTTTCTTT. Its translation: CASGQGTAVMNTEAFF.

The chain is built from TRBV18 and TRBJ2-1; possible D gene TRBD2, 7 bases. V was trimmed by 1 base and J by 8 bases, leaving 18 bases between them. The germline gives CDR1 KGHSH, CDR2 LQKENI. CDR3 length equals 16 residues. The DNA of the CDR3 is TGTGCCAGCTCACCACTGGGGGCCAGGGGAGGGGATGAGCAGTTCTTC. Translation: CASSPLGARGGDEQFF.

V gene TRBV6-5 combines with J gene TRBJ1-2; tentative D call: TRBD1 (5 bases). The germline V and J ends were trimmed by 6 bases and 2 bases, with 13 bases remaining between them. Germline CDR1 MNHEY, CDR2 SVGAGI. The CDR3 extends over 14 amino acids. CDR3 bases: TGTGCCAGCAGCTTGGTACAGGACAACTATGGCTACACCTTC. This sequence encodes CASSLVQDNYGYTF.